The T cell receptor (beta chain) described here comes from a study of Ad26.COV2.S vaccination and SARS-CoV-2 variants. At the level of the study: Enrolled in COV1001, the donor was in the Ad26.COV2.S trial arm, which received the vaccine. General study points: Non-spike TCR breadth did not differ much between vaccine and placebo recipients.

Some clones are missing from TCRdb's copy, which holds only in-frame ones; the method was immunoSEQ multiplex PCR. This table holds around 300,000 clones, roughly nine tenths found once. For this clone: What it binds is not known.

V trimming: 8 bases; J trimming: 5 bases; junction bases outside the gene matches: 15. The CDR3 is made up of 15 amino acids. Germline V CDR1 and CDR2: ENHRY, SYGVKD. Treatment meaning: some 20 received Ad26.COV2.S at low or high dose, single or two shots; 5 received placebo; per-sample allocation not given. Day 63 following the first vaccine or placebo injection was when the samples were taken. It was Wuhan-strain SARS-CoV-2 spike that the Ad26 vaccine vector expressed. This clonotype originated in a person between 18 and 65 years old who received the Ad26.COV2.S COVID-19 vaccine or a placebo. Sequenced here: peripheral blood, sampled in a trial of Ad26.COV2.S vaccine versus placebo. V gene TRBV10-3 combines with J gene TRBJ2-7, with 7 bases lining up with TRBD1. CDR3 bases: TGTGCCATCTCGTATGGACCTACAGGGGTCGACGAGCAGTACTTC. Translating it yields CAISYGPTGVDEQYF.